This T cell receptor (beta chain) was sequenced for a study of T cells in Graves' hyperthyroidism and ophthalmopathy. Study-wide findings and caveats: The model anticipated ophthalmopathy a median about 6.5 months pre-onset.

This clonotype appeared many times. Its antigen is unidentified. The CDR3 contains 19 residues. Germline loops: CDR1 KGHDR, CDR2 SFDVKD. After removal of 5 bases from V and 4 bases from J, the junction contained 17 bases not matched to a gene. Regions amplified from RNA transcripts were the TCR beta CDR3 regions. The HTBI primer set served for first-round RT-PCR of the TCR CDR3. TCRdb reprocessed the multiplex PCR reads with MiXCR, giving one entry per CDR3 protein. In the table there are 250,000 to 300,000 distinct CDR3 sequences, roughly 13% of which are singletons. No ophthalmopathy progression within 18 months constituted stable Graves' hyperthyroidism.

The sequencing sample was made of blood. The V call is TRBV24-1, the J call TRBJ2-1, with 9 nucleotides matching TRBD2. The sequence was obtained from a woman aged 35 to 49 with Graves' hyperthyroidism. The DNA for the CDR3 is TGTGCCACCAGTGCCGGGGGCATGGGAGCGGGAGGAAATTACAATGAGCAGTTCTTC. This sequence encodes CATSAGGMGAGGNYNEQFF.